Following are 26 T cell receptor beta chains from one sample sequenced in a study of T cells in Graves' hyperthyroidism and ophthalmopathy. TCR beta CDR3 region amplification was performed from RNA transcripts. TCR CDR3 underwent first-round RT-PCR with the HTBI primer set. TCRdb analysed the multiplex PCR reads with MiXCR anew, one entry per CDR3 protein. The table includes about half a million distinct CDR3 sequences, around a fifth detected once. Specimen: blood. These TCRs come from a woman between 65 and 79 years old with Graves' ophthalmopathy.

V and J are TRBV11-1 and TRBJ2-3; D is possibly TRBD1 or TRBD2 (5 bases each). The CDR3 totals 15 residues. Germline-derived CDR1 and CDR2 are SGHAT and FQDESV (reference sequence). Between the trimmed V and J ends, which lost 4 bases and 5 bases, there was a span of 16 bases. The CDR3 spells CASSSSGHPEDTQYF. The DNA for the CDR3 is TGTGCCAGCAGCTCATCGGGGCACCCGGAAGATACGCAGTATTTT.

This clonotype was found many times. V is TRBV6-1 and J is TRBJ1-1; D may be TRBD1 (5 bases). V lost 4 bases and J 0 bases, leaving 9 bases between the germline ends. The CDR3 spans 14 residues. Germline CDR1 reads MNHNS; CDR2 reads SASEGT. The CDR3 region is CASSGRGLNTEAFF. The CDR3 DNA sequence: TGTGCCAGCAGTGGTAGGGGTCTGAACACTGAAGCTTTCTTT.

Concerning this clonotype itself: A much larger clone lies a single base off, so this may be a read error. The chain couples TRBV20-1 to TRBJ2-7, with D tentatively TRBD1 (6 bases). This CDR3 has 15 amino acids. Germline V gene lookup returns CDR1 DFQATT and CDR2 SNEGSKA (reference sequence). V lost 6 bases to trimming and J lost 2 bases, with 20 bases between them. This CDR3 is CSASSRAGAAYEQYF. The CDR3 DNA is TGCAGTGCGTCCTCGAGGGCAGGGGCGGCCTACGAGCAGTACTTC.

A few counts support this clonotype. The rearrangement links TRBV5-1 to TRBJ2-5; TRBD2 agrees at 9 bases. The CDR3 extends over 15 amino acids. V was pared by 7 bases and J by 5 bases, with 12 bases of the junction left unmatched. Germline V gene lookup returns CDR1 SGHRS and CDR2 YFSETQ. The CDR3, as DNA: TGCGCCAGCGGCGTTAGCGGGAGAGGCGGCGAGACCCAGTACTTC. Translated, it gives CASGVSGRGGETQYF.

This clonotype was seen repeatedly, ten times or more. The CDR3 DNA is TGTGCCAGCAGTCCGTTGAACACTGAAGCTTTCTTT. Its protein is CASSPLNTEAFF. This sequence joins TRBV12-3 or TRBV12-4 and TRBJ1-1; D remains unclear. The CDR3 totals 12 residues. Trimming cost V 5 bases and J 0 bases, with 4 bases left between them.

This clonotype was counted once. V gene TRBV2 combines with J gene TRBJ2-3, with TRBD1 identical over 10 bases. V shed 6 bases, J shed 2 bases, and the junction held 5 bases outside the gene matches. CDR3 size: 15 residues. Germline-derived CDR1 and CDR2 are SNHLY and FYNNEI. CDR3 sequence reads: CASRIGTGDTDTQYF. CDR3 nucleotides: TGTGCCAGCAGGATTGGGACAGGGGACACAGATACGCAGTATTTT.

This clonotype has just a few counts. As DNA, the CDR3 is TGTGCCAGCAGCCCTCCACCGGGCGAGGGCGGTGGCTACACCTTC. This translates into CASSPPPGEGGGYTF. The rearrangement uses TRBV11-1 and TRBJ1-2; D is undetermined. V lost 5 bases, J lost 7 bases, and 20 bases lay in between. The germline CDR1 and CDR2 sequences are SGHAT and FQDESV (reference sequence). This CDR3 has 15 amino acids.

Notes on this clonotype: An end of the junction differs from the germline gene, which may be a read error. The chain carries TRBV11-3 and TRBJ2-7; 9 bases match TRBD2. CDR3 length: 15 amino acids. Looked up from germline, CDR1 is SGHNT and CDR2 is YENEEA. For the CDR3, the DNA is TGCGCCAGCAGCCCTGAGAGGACTAGCGTCTACGAGCAGTACTTC. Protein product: CASSPERTSVYEQYF.

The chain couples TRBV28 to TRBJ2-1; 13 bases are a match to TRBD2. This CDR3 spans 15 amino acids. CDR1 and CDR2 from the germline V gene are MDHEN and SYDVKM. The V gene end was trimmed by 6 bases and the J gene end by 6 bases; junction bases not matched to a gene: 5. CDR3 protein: CASSSLAGGLNEQFF. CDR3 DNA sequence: TGTGCCAGCAGCTCACTAGCGGGAGGGCTCAATGAGCAGTTCTTC. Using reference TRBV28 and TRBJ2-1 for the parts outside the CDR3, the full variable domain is DVKVTQSSRYLVKRTGEKVFLECVQDMDHENMFWYRQDPGLGLRLIYFSYDVKMKEKGDIPEGYSVSREKKERFSLILESASTNQTSMYLCASSSLAGGLNEQFFGPGTRLTVL.

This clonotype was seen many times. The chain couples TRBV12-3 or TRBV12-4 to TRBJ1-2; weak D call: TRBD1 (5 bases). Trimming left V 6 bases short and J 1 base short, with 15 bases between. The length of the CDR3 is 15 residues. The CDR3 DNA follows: TGTGCCAGCAGCTCCGGGTGGGGGAATAACTATGGCTACACCTTC. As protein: CASSSGWGNNYGYTF.

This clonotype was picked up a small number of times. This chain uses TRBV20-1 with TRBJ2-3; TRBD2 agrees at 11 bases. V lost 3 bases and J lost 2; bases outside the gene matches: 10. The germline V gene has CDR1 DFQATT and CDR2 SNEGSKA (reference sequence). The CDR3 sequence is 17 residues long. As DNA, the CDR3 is TGCAGTGCTAGGACCCCATTAGCGGGAGGGCCCACAGATACGCAGTATTTT. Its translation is CSARTPLAGGPTDTQYF.

CDR3 nucleotide sequence: TGCAGTGCTAGAGATTGGCGGGAAGTCCCCTACGAGCAGTACTTC. It encodes CSARDWREVPYEQYF. The chain joins TRBV20-1 to TRBJ2-7; D may be TRBD2 (6 bases). Germline CDR1 is DFQATT and CDR2 is SNEGSKA (reference sequence). CDR3 size: 15 residues. The ends were cut back, 0 bases at V and 2 bases at J, with 14 bases in the middle.

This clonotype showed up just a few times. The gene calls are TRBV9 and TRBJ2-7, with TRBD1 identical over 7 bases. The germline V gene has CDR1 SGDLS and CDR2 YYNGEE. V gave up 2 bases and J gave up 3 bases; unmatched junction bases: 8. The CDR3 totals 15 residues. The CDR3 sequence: CASSVGDSLIYEQYF. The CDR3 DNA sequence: TGTGCCAGCAGCGTGGGGGACAGTTTAATCTACGAGCAGTACTTC.

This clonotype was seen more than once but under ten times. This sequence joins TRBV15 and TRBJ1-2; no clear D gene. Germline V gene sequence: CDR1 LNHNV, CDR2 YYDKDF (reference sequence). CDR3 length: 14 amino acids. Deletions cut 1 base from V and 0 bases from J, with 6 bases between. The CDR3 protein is CATSRVSTNYGYTF. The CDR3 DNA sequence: TGTGCCACCAGCAGAGTCTCCACTAACTATGGCTACACCTTC. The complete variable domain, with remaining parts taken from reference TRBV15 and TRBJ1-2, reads DAMVIQNPRYQVTQFGKPVTLSCSQTLNHNVMYWYQQKSSQAPKLLFHYYDKDFNNEADTPDNFQSRRPNTSFCFLDIRSPGLGDTAMYLCATSRVSTNYGYTFGSGTRLTVV.

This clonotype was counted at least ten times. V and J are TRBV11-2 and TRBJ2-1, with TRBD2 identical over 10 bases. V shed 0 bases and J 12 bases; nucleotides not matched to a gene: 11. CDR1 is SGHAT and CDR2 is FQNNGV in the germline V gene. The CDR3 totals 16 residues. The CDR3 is CASSLDLEASGRGQFF. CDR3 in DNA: TGTGCCAGCAGCTTAGATCTCGAGGCTAGCGGGAGAGGGCAGTTCTTC.

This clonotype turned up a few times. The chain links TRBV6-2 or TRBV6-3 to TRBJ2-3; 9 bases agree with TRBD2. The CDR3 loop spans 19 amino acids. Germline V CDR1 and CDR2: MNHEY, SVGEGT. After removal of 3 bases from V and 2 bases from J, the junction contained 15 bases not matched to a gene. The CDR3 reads CASSYPDFVSGRDTDTQYF. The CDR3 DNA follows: TGTGCCAGCAGTTATCCCGACTTCGTTAGCGGGAGAGACACAGATACGCAGTATTTT.

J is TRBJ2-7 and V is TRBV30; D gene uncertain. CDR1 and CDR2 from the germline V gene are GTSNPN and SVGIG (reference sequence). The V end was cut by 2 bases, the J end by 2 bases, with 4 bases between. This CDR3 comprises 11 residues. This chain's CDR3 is CAWSTTYEQYF. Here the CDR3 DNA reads TGTGCCTGGAGTACCACCTACGAGCAGTACTTC.

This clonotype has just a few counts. CDR3 sequence (DNA): TGCAGTGCTAAAGTTGGCAATCAGCCCCAGCATTTT. This encodes CSAKVGNQPQHF. The chain is built from TRBV20-1 and TRBJ1-5, with D hard to call. Germline V gene lookup returns CDR1 DFQATT and CDR2 SNEGSKA (reference sequence). This CDR3 spans 12 amino acids. Deletions cut 4 bases from V and 2 bases from J, with 6 bases between.

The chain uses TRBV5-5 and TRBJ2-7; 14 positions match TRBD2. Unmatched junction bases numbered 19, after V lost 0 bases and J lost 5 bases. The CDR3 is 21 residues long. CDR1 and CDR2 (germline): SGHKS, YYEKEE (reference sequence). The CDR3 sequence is CASSLVRGPAGLAGVQNEQYF. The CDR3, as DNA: TGTGCCAGCAGCTTGGTTCGCGGGCCGGCGGGACTAGCGGGAGTTCAGAACGAGCAGTACTTC.

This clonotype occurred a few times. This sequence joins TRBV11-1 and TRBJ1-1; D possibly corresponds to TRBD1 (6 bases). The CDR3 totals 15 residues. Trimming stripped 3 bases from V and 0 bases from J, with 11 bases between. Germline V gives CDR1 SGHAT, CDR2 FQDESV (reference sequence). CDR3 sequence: CASSFLSGVNTEAFF. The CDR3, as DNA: TGTGCCAGCAGCTTTTTATCAGGGGTGAACACTGAAGCTTTCTTT.

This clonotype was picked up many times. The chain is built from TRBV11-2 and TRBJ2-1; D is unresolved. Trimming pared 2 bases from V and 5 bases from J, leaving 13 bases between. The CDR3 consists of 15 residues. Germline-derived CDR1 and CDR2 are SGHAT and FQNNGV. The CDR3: CASSLFSGLNNEQFF. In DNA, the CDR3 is TGTGCCAGCAGCTTATTCTCGGGCCTAAACAATGAGCAGTTCTTC.

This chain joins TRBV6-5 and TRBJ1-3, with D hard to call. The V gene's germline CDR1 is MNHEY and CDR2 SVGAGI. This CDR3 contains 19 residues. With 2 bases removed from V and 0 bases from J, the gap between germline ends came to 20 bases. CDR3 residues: CASSYLVGCENFSGNTIYF. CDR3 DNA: TGTGCCAGCAGTTACCTCGTAGGGTGTGAGAATTTCTCTGGAAACACCATATATTTT.

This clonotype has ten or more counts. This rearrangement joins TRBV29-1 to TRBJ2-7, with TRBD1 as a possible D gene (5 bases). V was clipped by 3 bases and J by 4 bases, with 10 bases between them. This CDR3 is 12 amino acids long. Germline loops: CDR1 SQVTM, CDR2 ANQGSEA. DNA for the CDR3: TGCAGCGTTGAGACTTCAGGGTACGAGCAGTACTTC. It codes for CSVETSGYEQYF.

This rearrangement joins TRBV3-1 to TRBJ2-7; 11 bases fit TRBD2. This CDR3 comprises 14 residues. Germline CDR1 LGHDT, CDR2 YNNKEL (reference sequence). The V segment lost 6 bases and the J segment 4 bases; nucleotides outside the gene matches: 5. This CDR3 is CASSGTSGRYEQYF. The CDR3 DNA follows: TGTGCCAGCAGTGGAACTAGCGGGAGATACGAGCAGTACTTC.

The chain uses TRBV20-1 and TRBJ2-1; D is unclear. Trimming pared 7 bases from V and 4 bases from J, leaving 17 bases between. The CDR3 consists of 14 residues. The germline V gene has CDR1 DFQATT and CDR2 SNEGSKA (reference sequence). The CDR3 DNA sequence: TGCAGTGGTCAGTCTATCTACAATTACAATGAGCAGTTCTTC. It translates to CSGQSIYNYNEQFF.

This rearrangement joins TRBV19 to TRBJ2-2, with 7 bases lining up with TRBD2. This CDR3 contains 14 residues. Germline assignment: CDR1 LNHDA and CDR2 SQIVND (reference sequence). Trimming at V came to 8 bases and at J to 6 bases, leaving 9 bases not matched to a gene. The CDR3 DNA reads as TGTGCCAGTTATAGGACTAGGGGTGCCGGGGAGCTGTTTTTT. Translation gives CASYRTRGAGELFF.